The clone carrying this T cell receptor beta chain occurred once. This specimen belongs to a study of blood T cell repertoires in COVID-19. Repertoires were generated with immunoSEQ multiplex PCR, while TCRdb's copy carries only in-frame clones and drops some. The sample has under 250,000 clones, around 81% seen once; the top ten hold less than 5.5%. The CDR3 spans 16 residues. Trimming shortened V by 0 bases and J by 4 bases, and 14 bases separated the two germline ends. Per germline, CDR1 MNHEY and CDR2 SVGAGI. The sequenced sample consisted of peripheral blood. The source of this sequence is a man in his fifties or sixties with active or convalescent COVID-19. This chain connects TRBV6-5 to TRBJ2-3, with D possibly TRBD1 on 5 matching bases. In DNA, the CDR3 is TGTGCCAGCAGTTACTCGAATAGGGGTTGGGCAGATACGCAGTATTTT. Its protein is CASSYSNRGWADTQYF.